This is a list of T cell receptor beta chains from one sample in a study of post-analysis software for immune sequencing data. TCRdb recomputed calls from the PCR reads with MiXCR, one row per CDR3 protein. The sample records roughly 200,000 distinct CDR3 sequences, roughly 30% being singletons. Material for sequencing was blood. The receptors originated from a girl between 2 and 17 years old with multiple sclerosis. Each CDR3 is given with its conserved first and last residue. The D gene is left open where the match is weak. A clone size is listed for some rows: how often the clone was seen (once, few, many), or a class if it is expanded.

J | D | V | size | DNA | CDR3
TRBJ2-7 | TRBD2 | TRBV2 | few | TGTGCCAGCAGGAGGGTACTAGCGGGTCTATACGAGCAGTACTTC | CASRRVLAGLYEQYF
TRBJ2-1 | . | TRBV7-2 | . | TGTGCCAACAGCTTAGCGCACGGTGAGCAGTTCTTC | CANSLAHGEQFF
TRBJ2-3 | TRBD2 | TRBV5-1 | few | TGCGCCAGCAGTCGGACTAGCGCGGGAGATACGCAGTATTTT | CASSRTSAGDTQYF
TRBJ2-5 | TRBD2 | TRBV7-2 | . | TGTGCCAGCAGCATTCAGACTAGCGGAGAGACCCAGTACTTC | CASSIQTSGETQYF
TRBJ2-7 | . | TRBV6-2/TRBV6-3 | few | TGTGCCAGCAGTTACCAGAACTCCTACGAGCAGTACTTC | CASSYQNSYEQYF
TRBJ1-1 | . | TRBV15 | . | TGTGCCACCAGCAGAGCGGGGGGGGTGGGTACTGAAGCTTTCTTT | CATSRAGGVGTEAFF
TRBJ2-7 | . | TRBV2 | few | TGTGCCAGCAAGCGGTCCGGGTACGAGCAGTACTTC | CASKRSGYEQYF
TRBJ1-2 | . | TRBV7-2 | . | TGTGCCAGCAGCTCACCCAGGGGCGGTCGGAAGTACTATGGCTACACCTTC | CASSSPRGGRKYYGYTF
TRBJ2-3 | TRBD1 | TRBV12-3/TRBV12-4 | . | TGTGCCAGCAGGCGACAGGGAGTAGATACGCAGTATTTT | CASRRQGVDTQYF
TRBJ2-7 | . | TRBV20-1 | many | TGCAGTGCTGGCCGGGACAACTCCTACGAGCAGTACTTC | CSAGRDNSYEQYF
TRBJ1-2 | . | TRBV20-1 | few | TGCAGTGCTGTCAGGACAGACTATGGCTACACCTTC | CSAVRTDYGYTF
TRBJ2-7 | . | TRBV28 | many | TGTGCCAGCAGTGATGTCCAGGGTCGCTACGAGCAGTACTTC | CASSDVQGRYEQYF
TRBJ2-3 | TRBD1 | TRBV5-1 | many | TGCGCCAGCGCCCCAACAGGGGGGAGCACAGATACGCAGTATTTT | CASAPTGGSTDTQYF
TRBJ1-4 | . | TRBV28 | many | TGTGCCAGCGTGGAGGCAACTAATGAAAAACTGTTTTTT | CASVEATNEKLFF
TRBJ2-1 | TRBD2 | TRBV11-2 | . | TGTGCCACTGGAGTTGCCCCGGGAGGGCCGAATGAGCAGTTCTTC | CATGVAPGGPNEQFF
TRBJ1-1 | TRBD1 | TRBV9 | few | TGTGCCAGCAGCGTAACGACAGGGGGATACACTGAAGCTTTCTTT | CASSVTTGGYTEAFF
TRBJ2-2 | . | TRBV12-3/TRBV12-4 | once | TGTGCCAGCAGTTTAGTCGCAGGGGGGACCACCGGGGAGCTGTTTTTT | CASSLVAGGTTGELFF
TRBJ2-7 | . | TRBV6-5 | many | TGTGCCAGCCGAGAAGATAATAACTACGAGCAGTACTTC | CASREDNNYEQYF
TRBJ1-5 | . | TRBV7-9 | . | TGTGCCAGCAGCTCCGACGGGAATCAGCCCCAGCATTTT | CASSSDGNQPQHF
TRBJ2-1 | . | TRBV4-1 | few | TGCGCCAGCAGCCCCCCTCCTGGCATTAGCTCCTACAATGAGCAGTTCTTC | CASSPPPGISSYNEQFF
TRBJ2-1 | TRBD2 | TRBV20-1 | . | TGCAGTGCTAGTTCTAGCGGAGGGGATGCTGAGCAGTTCTTC | CSASSSGGDAEQFF
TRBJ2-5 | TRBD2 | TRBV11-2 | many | TGTGCCAGCACCCCAAGAATAGCGGGAGGGGAAGAGACCCAGTACTTC | CASTPRIAGGEETQYF
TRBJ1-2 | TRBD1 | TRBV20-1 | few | TGCAGTGCTAGTAAGGGGGCTGGTGGCTACACCTTC | CSASKGAGGYTF
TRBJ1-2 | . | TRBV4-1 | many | TGCGCCAGCAGCCAAGCCCCAGCCGTTAACTATGGCTACACCTTC | CASSQAPAVNYGYTF
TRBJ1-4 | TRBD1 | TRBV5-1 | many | TGCGCCAGCAGCCGGGGGGACAGCGATAATGAAAAACTGTTTTTT | CASSRGDSDNEKLFF
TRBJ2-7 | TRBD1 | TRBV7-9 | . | TGTGCCAGCAGCAAAGCTCCGGGACAGGGTGACGAGCAGTACTTC | CASSKAPGQGDEQYF
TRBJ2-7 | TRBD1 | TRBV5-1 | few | TGCGCCAGCAGCTTCACAGGGGGCTGGTACGAGCAGTACTTC | CASSFTGGWYEQYF
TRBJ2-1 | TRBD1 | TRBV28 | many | TGTGCCAGCAGACCCTCCACAGGGGGACCTCACAATGAGCAGTTCTTC | CASRPSTGGPHNEQFF
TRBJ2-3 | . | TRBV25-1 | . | TGTGCCAGCAGTCCAACCCTAACAGGGTCGGGCACAGATACGCAGTATTTT | CASSPTLTGSGTDTQYF
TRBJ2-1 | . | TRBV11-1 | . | TGTGCCAGCAGCCCCAGGGGACCCCCCTACGATGAGCAGTTCTTC | CASSPRGPPYDEQFF
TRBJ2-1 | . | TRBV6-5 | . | TGTGCCAGCAGCTCGGGACTCCTGGGGGAGCAGTTCTTC | CASSSGLLGEQFF
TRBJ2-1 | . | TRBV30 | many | TGTGCCTGGAGTCTCCCCGGGGGGCCATACAATGAGCAGTTCTTC | CAWSLPGGPYNEQFF
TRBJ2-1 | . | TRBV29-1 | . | TGCAGCGTTCCCCGAACACCTAGCTCCTACAATGAGCAGTTCTTC | CSVPRTPSSYNEQFF